These 25 T cell receptor beta chains share one sample of origin, sequenced in a study of blood T cell repertoires in COVID-19. The repertoire was sequenced with immunoSEQ multiplex PCR; TCRdb's copy has only in-frame clones and lacks some. The sample gives roughly 140,000 clones, 70% to 85% of which show up once; 1.5% to 2% is in the top ten. What was sequenced was PBMCs or T cells enriched from blood (not recorded which). These receptors all come from a woman aged 18-30 years who had been exposed to COVID-19.

This clone was picked up a small number of times. The CDR3 region is CASSLGGNPDTQYF. The CDR3 DNA follows: TGTGCCAGCAGCTTAGGAGGCAATCCAGATACGCAGTATTTT. The chain combines TRBV7-9 with TRBJ2-3; the D is unclear. This CDR3 region has 14 residues. Trimming pared 1 base from V and 4 bases from J, leaving 9 bases between. Germline V lookup: CDR1 SEHNR, CDR2 FQNEAQ (reference sequence).

V gene TRBV6-6 combines with J gene TRBJ1-3; the match to TRBD1 covers 9 bases. The CDR3 contains 18 residues. Germline-derived CDR1 and CDR2 are MNHNY and SVGAGI (reference sequence). Germline trimming cut 6 bases from V and 0 bases from J; bases unmatched to any gene: 12. CDR3 nucleotide sequence: TGTGCCAGCAGGCGAACCGGGACAGGGTCCACCTCTGGAAACACCATATATTTT. Its protein is CASRRTGTGSTSGNTIYF.

J is TRBJ2-1 and V is TRBV11-2, with TRBD1 as a possible D gene (5 bases). Trimming stripped 1 base from V and 1 base from J, with 11 bases between. There are 16 residues in the CDR3. Germline CDR1 and CDR2: SGHAT and FQNNGV. The CDR3 nucleotides read TGTGCCAGCAGCTTAGTGGCAGGGTCGTCCTACAATGAGCAGTTCTTC. It specifies CASSLVAGSSYNEQFF. Full variable domain (missing parts from reference TRBV11-2 and TRBJ2-1): EAGVAQSPRYKIIEKRQSVAFWCNPISGHATLYWYQQILGQGPKLLIQFQNNGVVDDSQLPKDRFSAERLKGVDSTLKIQPAKLEDSAVYLCASSLVAGSSYNEQFFGPGTRLTVL.

This clone was observed a handful of times. This chain links TRBV6-5 with TRBJ1-2, with 7 bases fitting TRBD1. CDR3 length: 15 amino acids. The V gene's germline CDR1 is MNHEY and CDR2 SVGAGI. With 6 bases clipped from V and 5 bases from J, the junction kept 12 bases outside the gene matches. The chain's CDR3 is CASRDTQTGMYGYTF. The CDR3 coding sequence is TGTGCCAGCAGGGATACGCAGACAGGGATGTATGGCTACACCTTC.

Here the CDR3 reads CASRGLGGFSYNEQFF. As DNA, the CDR3 is TGTGCCAGCAGGGGCCTAGGCGGGTTCTCCTACAATGAGCAGTTCTTC. The rearrangement links TRBV27 to TRBJ2-1; TRBD2 might be the D (5 bases). The germline V gene has CDR1 MNHEY and CDR2 SMNVEV (reference sequence). The CDR3 extends over 16 amino acids. V gave up 6 bases and J gave up 0 bases, with 15 bases separating them.

The chain is built from TRBV9 and TRBJ2-1, with 8 bases fitting TRBD1. The V gene end was trimmed by 4 bases and the J gene end by 2 bases; junction bases not matched to a gene: 5. The CDR3 length is 15 residues. Germline CDR1 reads SGDLS; CDR2 reads YYNGEE. This CDR3 reads CASSSRTGPYNEQFF. The CDR3 nucleotides read TGTGCCAGCAGCTCCCGGACAGGGCCCTACAATGAGCAGTTCTTC.

This clone occurred once. The chain couples TRBV7-6 to TRBJ1-1, with a tentative D call TRBD1 (5 bases). The CDR3 spans 12 residues. V was clipped by 5 bases and J by 6 bases, with 10 bases between them. Looked up from germline, CDR1 is SGHVS and CDR2 is FNYEAQ. The CDR3 DNA follows: TGTGCCAGCAGCCCCTGGGGGGCTGAAGCTTTCTTT. Translating gives CASSPWGAEAFF.

This clone was counted a few times. The rearrangement uses TRBV6-4 and TRBJ2-1; 12 bases map to TRBD2. This CDR3 is built from 15 residues. Per germline, CDR1 MRHNA and CDR2 SNTAGT. With 6 bases clipped from V and 5 bases from J, the junction kept 5 bases outside the gene matches. The DNA of the CDR3 is TGTGCCAGCAGCTGGACTAGCGGGGACAACAATGAGCAGTTCTTC. Protein sequence: CASSWTSGDNNEQFF.

The chain has TRBV5-4 and TRBJ2-7, with TRBD2 identical over 9 bases. The V and J ends lost 4 bases and 2 bases, in that order; junction bases with no gene match: 4. Germline loops: CDR1 SGHNT, CDR2 YYREEE (reference sequence). This CDR3 has 14 amino acids. As DNA, the CDR3 is TGTGCCAGCAGCCCTGGACTAGCGACCTACGAGCAGTACTTC. Translated: CASSPGLATYEQYF.

The chain recombines TRBV30 with TRBJ1-6; TRBD1 aligns across 7 bases. Germline CDR1 GTSNPN, CDR2 SVGIG (reference sequence). This CDR3 contains 15 residues. V lost 3 bases and J lost 6; bases outside the gene matches: 8. The CDR3 DNA reads TGTGCCTGGAGCTACCGGGACAGAAGTAATTCACCCCTCCACTTT. It encodes CAWSYRDRSNSPLHF. The whole variable domain, filled in from reference TRBV30 and TRBJ1-6, reads SQTIHQWPATLVQPVGSPLSLECTVEGTSNPNLYWYRQAAGRGLQLLFYSVGIGQISSEVPQNLSASRPQDRQFILSSKKLLLSDSGFYLCAWSYRDRSNSPLHFGNGTRLTVT.

The chain joins TRBV10-3 to TRBJ2-7; 10 nucleotides agree with TRBD2. J lost 1 base, V lost 3 bases, and 3 bases had no gene match. Germline V gene sequence: CDR1 ENHRY, CDR2 SYGVKD. This CDR3 is built from 15 residues. The CDR3, as DNA: TGTGCCATCAGTGATTCTAGCGGGAGATCCTACGAGCAGTACTTC. Its translation: CAISDSSGRSYEQYF.

The chain links TRBV5-1 to TRBJ2-1; TRBD1 aligns across 8 bases. CDR1 is SGHRS and CDR2 is YFSETQ in the germline V gene. After removal of 1 base from V and 6 bases from J, the junction contained 6 bases not matched to a gene. The CDR3 is 15 amino acids. The CDR3 spells CASSLFTGGVNEQFF. Here the CDR3 DNA reads TGCGCCAGCAGCTTGTTCACAGGGGGAGTCAATGAGCAGTTCTTC.

V and J are TRBV20-1 and TRBJ1-5; TRBD1 might be the D (6 bases). The CDR3 runs 15 residues. Germline CDR1 reads DFQATT; CDR2 reads SNEGSKA (reference sequence). Trimming left V 3 bases short and J 0 bases short, with 12 bases between. The DNA for the CDR3 is TGCAGTGCTAGTCGAGGGGGAGATAGCAATCAGCCCCAGCATTTT. This sequence encodes CSASRGGDSNQPQHF.

The rearrangement links TRBV3-1 (or the pseudogene TRBV3-2) to TRBJ2-5, with a possible D match to TRBD1 (6 bases). The CDR3 runs to 14 residues. V was trimmed by 1 base and J by 5 bases, leaving 11 bases between them. Germline CDR1 is LGHDT and CDR2 is YNNKEL (reference sequence). CDR3 protein: CASSQAGGGETQYF. The CDR3 coding sequence is TGTGCCAGCAGCCAAGCTGGGGGCGGTGAGACCCAGTACTTC.

The chain joins TRBV5-5 to TRBJ1-6, with 7 nucleotides matching TRBD1. Germline CDR1 reads SGHKS; CDR2 reads YYEKEE (reference sequence). Trimming at V came to 6 bases and at J to 10 bases, leaving 4 bases not matched to a gene. The CDR3 spans 12 residues. In nucleotides, the CDR3 is TGTGCCAGCACCCTACAGGGGTCACCCCTCCACTTT. Its translation is CASTLQGSPLHF.

This chain joins TRBV6-5 and TRBJ2-7; D not resolved. The germline gives CDR1 MNHEY, CDR2 SVGAGI. V lost 4 bases and J lost 3, with 13 bases in between. This CDR3 region has 14 residues. The CDR3 loop is CASSLRPTGYEQYF. DNA for the CDR3: TGTGCCAGCAGTTTGCGACCCACGGGCTACGAGCAGTACTTC.

A single count supports this clone. This sequence joins TRBV10-2 and TRBJ1-4; the D is unclear. CDR1 and CDR2 from the germline V gene are WSHSY and SAAADI. CDR3 length equals 13 residues. Trimming stripped 7 bases from V and 6 bases from J, with 12 bases between. CDR3 DNA sequence: TGCGCCAGCACCTCTTGGCGGGATGAAAAACTGTTTTTT. Encoded protein: CASTSWRDEKLFF.

The CDR3 reads CASSLGNERGRTNEKLFF. The CDR3 coding sequence is TGTGCCAGCAGCTTAGGAAATGAAAGGGGCCGAACTAATGAAAAACTGTTTTTT. The V and J genes are TRBV7-6 and TRBJ1-4, with D perhaps TRBD1 (5 bases). This CDR3 has 18 amino acids. Trimming shortened V by 1 base and J by 1 base, and 16 bases separated the two germline ends. CDR1 SGHVS and CDR2 FNYEAQ come from the germline V gene. The whole variable domain, remainder taken from reference TRBV7-6 and TRBJ1-4, is GAGVSQSPRYKVTKRGQDVALRCDPISGHVSLYWYRQALGQGPEFLTYFNYEAQQDKSGLPNDRFSAERPEGSISTLTIQRTEQRDSAMYRCASSLGNERGRTNEKLFFGSGTQLSVL.

V gene TRBV19 combines with J gene TRBJ2-1; possibly TRBD2 for D (6 bases). Germline V gives CDR1 LNHDA, CDR2 SQIVND (reference sequence). The CDR3 is 15 residues long. The V end was cut by 3 bases, the J end by 0 bases, with 9 bases between. The CDR3 DNA reads as TGTGCCAGTAGTATGGGGACTCTCTCCTACAATGAGCAGTTCTTC. As protein: CASSMGTLSYNEQFF.

The chain combines TRBV23-1 with TRBJ2-1; 8 bases agree with TRBD1. TRBV23-1 is an ORF; its function is uncertain. The trim removed 6 bases at V and 9 bases at J, leaving 16 bases unmatched. The CDR3 has 16 residues. The CDR3, as DNA: TGCGCCAGCAGACCTATATCGGGACAGGTTTTGGGTGAGCAGTTCTTC. Translation gives CASRPISGQVLGEQFF.

This clone has only one observation. The chain carries TRBV7-8 and TRBJ2-5; tentative D call: TRBD2 (5 bases). Germline CDR1 reads SGHVS; CDR2 reads FQNEAQ. Trimming removed 1 base from V and 2 bases from J, with 17 bases in between. The CDR3 spans 17 residues. Written as DNA, the CDR3 is TGTGCCAGCAGCTTAGTTTTTGGCGGTAGAGGGCAAGAGACCCAGTACTTC. This codes for CASSLVFGGRGQETQYF. The full variable domain, rest sourced from reference TRBV7-8 and TRBJ2-5, is GAGVSQSPRYKVAKRGQDVALRCDPISGHVSLFWYQQALGQGPEFLTYFQNEAQLDKSGLPSDRFFAERPEGSVSTLKIQRTQQEDSAVYLCASSLVFGGRGQETQYFGPGTRLLVL.

The V call is TRBV3-1 (or the pseudogene TRBV3-2), the J call TRBJ2-7; the D gene is possibly TRBD1 (6 bases). Per germline, CDR1 LGHDT and CDR2 YNNKEL (reference sequence). This CDR3 contains 14 residues. V was clipped by 1 base and J by 3 bases, with 10 bases between them. The CDR3 nucleotides read TGTGCCAGCAGCCAAGCCCCGACAGGCTACGAGCAGTACTTC. This encodes CASSQAPTGYEQYF.

To note about this clone: This sample also contains other DNA sequences that code for the same CDR3. V gene TRBV7-9 combines with J gene TRBJ1-5; D remains unclear. The V gene lost 3 bases and the J gene lost 2 bases, with 11 bases spanning the gap. This CDR3 has 15 residues. Germline CDR1 SEHNR, CDR2 FQNEAQ (reference sequence). The CDR3 region is CASSLGGGGNQPQHF. DNA for the CDR3: TGTGCCAGCAGCTTGGGAGGAGGAGGCAATCAGCCCCAGCATTTT.

The V call is TRBV11-2, the J call TRBJ1-2; D might be TRBD1 (5 bases). CDR3 length equals 14 residues. Per germline, CDR1 SGHAT and CDR2 FQNNGV. Between the trimmed V and J ends, which lost 2 bases and 4 bases, there was a span of 11 bases. The CDR3 spells CASSLKADIYGYTF. The CDR3 nucleotides read TGTGCCAGCAGCTTAAAGGCGGACATCTATGGCTACACCTTC.

In its sample, this clone was seen a few times. This chain links TRBV6-5 with TRBJ1-4; 9 bases are shared with TRBD1. CDR3 length: 15 residues. Germline values: CDR1 MNHEY, CDR2 SVGAGI. The V and J ends lost 7 bases and 8 bases, in that order; junction bases with no gene match: 11. The CDR3 here is CASTEPRTGVEKLFF. The DNA for the CDR3 is TGTGCCAGCACCGAACCCAGGACAGGGGTAGAAAAACTGTTTTTT.